These T cell receptor beta chains were read from a single sample in a study of T cell repertoires in cytomegalovirus infection. No antigen has been identified for these receptors. In TCRdb, the reads were re-called with MiXCR into one record per CDR3 protein. The sample lists about 180,000 distinct CDR3 sequences; 20% to 25% were seen once. This specimen consisted of CD8+ T cells from cultured PBMCs, obtained from culture after CMV antigen stimulation. These TCRs come from a human donor in good health (CMV status not recorded). Some clones in this sample may be carry-over from other donors' samples. Each CDR3 is given with its conserved first and last residue.

cdr3_length j_call v_call cdr3_aa
16 TRBJ2-2 TRBV7-6 CASSLAAGWNTGELFF
14 TRBJ1-1 TRBV14 CASSHRRGGTEAFF
15 TRBJ2-7 TRBV7-9 CASSSSGRDLRVQYF
15 TRBJ2-1 TRBV24-1 CATSSRGSSYNEQFF
15 TRBJ2-7 TRBV7-8 CANPPPSEDSYEQYF
12 TRBJ1-1 TRBV7-8 CASSLEQFEAFF
16 TRBJ2-5 TRBV7-9 CASSPLAGAIQETQYF
15 TRBJ1-2 TRBV7-8 CASSPSGGQVYGYTF
14 TRBJ1-4 TRBV7-2 CASSLTRGVEKLFF
11 TRBJ2-2 TRBV11-2 CASSRRVELFF
12 TRBJ2-4 TRBV11-2 CASTLTRDIQYF
16 TRBJ2-1 TRBV7-6 CASSLELAGGDNEQFF
16 TRBJ2-3 TRBV7-2 CASSLFARASTDTQYF
16 TRBJ1-4 TRBV7-8 CASSLFETALSEKLFF
13 TRBJ1-1 TRBV7-2 CASTPGGRTEAFF
16 TRBJ1-4 TRBV7-2 CASSSFSGTGDEKLFF
14 TRBJ2-2 TRBV12-3/TRBV12-4 CASSRATPTGELFF
13 TRBJ1-1 TRBV7-2 CASSSTGYTEAFF
16 TRBJ1-5 TRBV4-1 CASSQGQTYSNQPQHF
16 TRBJ1-1 TRBV29-1 CSVPGTMGVRDTEAFF
13 TRBJ2-3 TRBV4-3 CASSQFGTDTQYF
18 TRBJ2-3 TRBV6-1 CASSEVVHERGLTDTQYF
14 TRBJ1-1 TRBV7-6 CASSAGRGGTEAFF
18 TRBJ2-2 TRBV4-1 CASSLLGAAPGRTGELFF
13 TRBJ2-1 TRBV12-3/TRBV12-4 CASSSQHYNEQFF
13 TRBJ2-5 TRBV13 CASSGDGRETQYF
17 TRBJ1-1 TRBV25-1 CASSEYSQTTGDTEAFF
13 TRBJ2-5 TRBV6-2/TRBV6-3 CASSYDRQETQYF
15 TRBJ1-2 TRBV6-8 CVSSSRDGTAYGYTF
17 TRBJ2-7 TRBV5-8 CATYEETGTGVYYEQYF
14 TRBJ1-1 TRBV12-3/TRBV12-4 CASNLGLGNTEAFF
15 TRBJ1-4 TRBV4-1 CASSQESANNEKLFF
15 TRBJ2-3 TRBV7-2 CASSLGRASTDTQYF
15 TRBJ2-4 TRBV7-6 CASSLAPGVLNIQYF
15 TRBJ2-7 TRBV5-1 CASSWAQGFYNEQYF
15 TRBJ2-3 TRBV12-3/TRBV12-4 CASSHPSASTDTQYF
15 TRBJ1-1 TRBV12-3/TRBV12-4 CASSPPGTSISEAFF
15 TRBJ1-2 TRBV4-1 CASSQDIGFNYGYTF
14 TRBJ1-1 TRBV7-8 CASSLEALVGEAFF
14 TRBJ2-2 TRBV12-5 CASLEGARTGELFF
16 TRBJ2-7 TRBV7-8 CASSLDGMENSYEQYF
16 TRBJ2-1 TRBV27 CASSLSTGDSYNEQFF
14 TRBJ2-1 TRBV27 CASSLGGIHNEQFF
15 TRBJ1-1 TRBV7-2 CASSLDSRPNTEAFF
19 TRBJ2-3 TRBV11-2 CASSLSPESGGPSTDTQYF
15 TRBJ1-5 TRBV9 CASSVGLGQSSAQHF
14 TRBJ2-1 TRBV6-2/TRBV6-3 CASSLVADYNEQFF
15 TRBJ1-1 TRBV19 CASTTGQLMNTEAFF
15 TRBJ2-3 TRBV7-6 CASSLVAESADTQYF
11 TRBJ1-1 TRBV10-3 CAISVDGEAFF
13 TRBJ1-1 TRBV7-9 CASTLTGEAEAFF
15 TRBJ1-5 TRBV2 CASGGAGVSNQPQHF
20 TRBJ2-4 TRBV6-2/TRBV6-3 CASSLGLAGGPGLAKNIQYF
11 TRBJ2-7 TRBV6-5 CASTGMLEQYF
14 TRBJ2-7 TRBV12-3/TRBV12-4 CASTYSSGINEQYF